These 30 T cell receptor beta chains share one sample of origin, sequenced in a study of shared clonotypes between healthy human individuals. Method: immunoSEQ multiplex PCR; TCRdb's copy keeps in-frame clones and lacks some. Altogether 550,000 to 700,000 clones are present, around 73% being singletons, with the ten largest covering under 2%. The material sequenced was memory CD4+ T cells sorted from blood. Subset meaning: CD45RA-negative fraction. The receptors here all came from a woman aged 25 to 39 in good health.

The chain carries TRBV19 and TRBJ1-1; D not certain. Germline V gives CDR1 LNHDA, CDR2 SQIVND (reference sequence). Trimming cost V 3 bases and J 0 bases, with 8 bases left between them. The CDR3 sequence is 14 residues long. The CDR3 DNA reads as TGTGCCAGTAGTATGACGGGCATGAACACTGAAGCTTTCTTT. Translated: CASSMTGMNTEAFF.

The chain is built from TRBV10-3 and TRBJ2-5; tentative D call: TRBD1 (5 bases). The CDR3 has 14 residues. V dropped 5 bases and J dropped 4 bases, with 14 bases sitting between them. In germline, CDR1 is ENHRY, CDR2 SYGVKD. The CDR3 sequence is CAISRRQGVETQYF. Written as DNA, the CDR3 is TGTGCCATCAGTCGCCGGCAGGGTGTAGAGACCCAGTACTTC.

The table lists this clone with a few counts. The rearrangement links TRBV14 to TRBJ1-1, with D perhaps matching TRBD1 (6 bases). The germline V gene has CDR1 SGHDN and CDR2 FVKESK. Trimming cost V 4 bases and J 1 base, with 7 bases left between them. The CDR3 is 13 amino acids. The CDR3: CASSLQGNTEAFF. The CDR3 DNA reads TGTGCCAGCAGCCTACAGGGGAACACTGAAGCTTTCTTT.

This chain connects TRBV28 to TRBJ1-3; no firm D call. Germline loops: CDR1 MDHEN, CDR2 SYDVKM. With 9 bases removed from V and 0 bases from J, the gap between germline ends came to 12 bases. The CDR3 sequence is 14 residues long. CDR3 sequence (DNA): TGTGCCAGTAAAGGGCCCGGCTCTGGAAACACCATATATTTT. Residues: CASKGPGSGNTIYF.

The J gene is TRBJ2-7, the V gene TRBV27; no firm D call. The CDR3 spans 15 residues. V was clipped by 0 bases and J by 1 base, with 10 bases between them. Germline loops: CDR1 MNHEY, CDR2 SMNVEV (reference sequence). The CDR3 DNA follows: TGTGCCAGCAGTTTATCGTGGCAGGAATCCTACGAGCAGTACTTC. It encodes CASSLSWQESYEQYF.

The chain carries TRBV28 and TRBJ1-3; 7 bases agree with TRBD1. This CDR3 has 14 residues. Germline trimming cut 6 bases from V and 3 bases from J; bases unmatched to any gene: 5. CDR1 and CDR2 (germline): MDHEN, SYDVKM. CDR3 protein: CASSTGALGNTIYF. CDR3 bases: TGTGCCAGCAGCACAGGGGCTCTTGGAAACACCATATATTTT.

This clone was observed a few times. The rearrangement joins TRBV30 to TRBJ2-6; D is perhaps TRBD2 (5 bases). Germline assignment: CDR1 GTSNPN and CDR2 SVGIG (reference sequence). Trimming stripped 6 bases from V and 1 base from J, with 16 bases between. This CDR3 comprises 16 residues. The CDR3 nucleotides read TGTGCCTGTTCATCCAAGTGGGAGTCTGGGGCCAACGTCCTGACTTTC. This codes for CACSSKWESGANVLTF.

Many counts were recorded for this clone. The chain has TRBV6-6 and TRBJ2-3; 7 bases line up with TRBD2. V was pared by 4 bases and J by 2 bases, with 9 bases of the junction left unmatched. CDR3 length: 16 residues. CDR1 is MNHNY and CDR2 is SVGAGI in the germline V gene (reference sequence). The CDR3 protein is CASSSHQGLPTDTQYF. CDR3 bases: TGTGCCAGCAGTTCACACCAGGGACTACCCACAGATACGCAGTATTTT.

The gene calls are TRBV5-1 and TRBJ1-1; maybe TRBD1 (5 bases). The germline V gene encodes CDR1 SGHRS and CDR2 YFSETQ. The CDR3 contains 12 residues. V was pared by 0 bases and J by 6 bases, with 6 bases between. The CDR3 bases are TGCGCCAGCAGCTTGGACAGGTCTGAAGCTTTCTTT. This sequence encodes CASSLDRSEAFF.

The chain joins TRBV27 to TRBJ2-2; 9 nucleotides align to TRBD2. J gave up 5 bases and V 6 bases, and 7 bases lay outside the gene matches. The CDR3 has 15 amino acids. Germline V CDR1 and CDR2: MNHEY, SMNVEV (reference sequence). The CDR3 DNA sequence: TGTGCCAGCAGCAAACAAGGACTAGCGACCGGGGAGCTGTTTTTT. Translating gives CASSKQGLATGELFF.

The J gene is TRBJ2-1, the V gene TRBV7-2, with D uncertain. The CDR3 spans 15 residues. V lost 5 bases to trimming and J lost 3 bases, with 14 bases between them. The germline V gene encodes CDR1 SGHTA and CDR2 FQGNSA. As DNA, the CDR3 is TGTGCCAGCAGCCCCCGAGCTGGGATCTACAATGAGCAGTTCTTC. It codes for CASSPRAGIYNEQFF.

The rearrangement uses TRBV7-9 and TRBJ2-7; TRBD1 matches 8 bases. In germline, CDR1 is SEHNR, CDR2 FQNEAQ (reference sequence). CDR3 length: 15 amino acids. The V and J ends lost 2 bases and 6 bases, in that order; junction bases with no gene match: 9. CDR3 protein: CASSLFAGGMGEQYF. CDR3 coding DNA: TGTGCCAGCAGCTTATTCGCAGGGGGCATGGGCGAGCAGTACTTC.

This chain links TRBV9 with TRBJ2-7, with 11 nucleotides matching TRBD2. Looked up from germline, CDR1 is SGDLS and CDR2 is YYNGEE. V lost 3 bases to trimming and J lost 2 bases; unmatched junction nucleotides: 4. The CDR3 length is 15 residues. CDR3 bases: TGTGCCAGCAGCGCAACTAGCGGGAGCGCCTACGAGCAGTACTTC. Its translation is CASSATSGSAYEQYF.

The chain uses TRBV5-1 and TRBJ2-2; D remains ambiguous. Germline values: CDR1 SGHRS, CDR2 YFSETQ. This CDR3 has 16 amino acids. The V gene lost 0 bases and the J gene lost 6 bases, with 15 bases spanning the gap. CDR3 residues: CASSLEGARNSGELFF. CDR3 bases: TGCGCCAGCAGCTTGGAGGGTGCCCGTAATTCCGGGGAGCTGTTTTTT.

The chain employs TRBV4-3 and TRBJ1-1; perhaps TRBD1 as D (5 bases). This CDR3 contains 11 residues. Trimming pared 10 bases from V and 4 bases from J, leaving 10 bases between. The germline V gene encodes CDR1 LGHNA and CDR2 YSLEER. The CDR3, as DNA: TGCGCCACCACAGGTGGCACTGAAGCTTTCTTT. This sequence encodes CATTGGTEAFF.

The chain couples TRBV19 to TRBJ2-5; 11 bases are shared with TRBD1. V shed 5 bases, J shed 5 bases, and the junction held 7 bases outside the gene matches. Germline CDR1 reads LNHDA; CDR2 reads SQIVND (reference sequence). The CDR3 sequence is 15 residues long. The CDR3 spells CASSGGQGAGETQYF. The CDR3 DNA is TGTGCCAGTAGTGGAGGACAGGGGGCTGGTGAGACCCAGTACTTC.

CDR3 sequence: CAWSVQLSSGNTIYF. The CDR3 nucleotides are TGTGCCTGGAGTGTACAGCTGAGCTCTGGAAACACCATATATTTT. The genes are TRBV30 and TRBJ1-3, with D hard to call. In germline, CDR1 is GTSNPN, CDR2 SVGIG (reference sequence). CDR3 length: 15 residues. The V and J ends lost 0 bases and 0 bases respectively, with 9 bases between them.

There are a few counts of this clone. The V call is TRBV19, the J call TRBJ2-5, with TRBD2 as a possible D gene (6 bases). The V and J ends lost 5 bases and 4 bases respectively, with 14 bases between them. Per germline, CDR1 LNHDA and CDR2 SQIVND (reference sequence). The CDR3 is 14 amino acids. The CDR3 DNA reads as TGTGCCAGTAGTCGGGCGGGGAGGCGAGAGACCCAGTACTTC. This sequence encodes CASSRAGRRETQYF.

This clone appeared a single time. The chain employs TRBV4-2 and TRBJ1-4; D is possibly TRBD1 (5 bases). The CDR3 sequence is 18 residues long. The V end lost 3 bases, the J end lost 0 bases, and 17 bases lay between the germline ends. Per germline, CDR1 LGHNA and CDR2 YNFKEQ. CDR3 sequence: CASSHSWGRDATNEKLFF. CDR3 DNA sequence: TGTGCCAGCAGCCATTCTTGGGGCCGCGACGCAACTAATGAAAAACTGTTTTTT.

Concerning this clone: With only one base between it and a far larger clone, this is likely a read error. This chain uses TRBV4-3 with TRBJ1-5, with D unresolved. CDR3 length equals 14 residues. From germline, CDR1 is LGHNA and CDR2 YSLEER. Deletions cut 0 bases from V and 1 base from J, with 4 bases between. In nucleotides, the CDR3 is TGCGCCAGCAGCCAAGATGAGAGCAATCAGCCCCAGCATTTT. Amino acid sequence: CASSQDESNQPQHF.

The V gene is TRBV5-1, the J gene TRBJ2-6; D gene unclear. Trimming pared 5 bases from V and 1 base from J, leaving 10 bases between. The CDR3 has 15 amino acids. Germline CDR1 is SGHRS and CDR2 is YFSETQ. CDR3 DNA sequence: TGCGCCAGCAGGGAAGCGCTATCTGGGGCCAACGTCCTGACTTTC. Translating gives CASREALSGANVLTF. The whole variable domain, remainder taken from reference TRBV5-1 and TRBJ2-6, is KAGVTQTPRYLIKTRGQQVTLSCSPISGHRSVSWYQQTPGQGLQFLFEYFSETQRNKGNFPGRFSGRQFSNSRSEMNVSTLELGDSALYLCASREALSGANVLTFGAGSRLTVL.

This clone was observed a few times. V gene TRBV28 combines with J gene TRBJ1-5, with 10 bases fitting TRBD1. J was trimmed by 5 bases and V by 11 bases; bases with no gene match: 12. The length of the CDR3 is 15 residues. Germline assignment: CDR1 MDHEN and CDR2 SYDVKM. CDR3 nucleotide sequence: TGTGCCGCACAGACCCGGGACAGGGGTTATCAGCCCCAGCATTTT. Protein sequence: CAAQTRDRGYQPQHF.

The chain joins TRBV6-1 to TRBJ2-7; 10 positions match TRBD2. V was pared by 2 bases and J by 6 bases, with 10 bases of the junction left unmatched. There are 16 residues in the CDR3. Germline-derived CDR1 and CDR2 are MNHNS and SASEGT. CDR3 protein: CASSERSSGRGGEQYF. The CDR3 region has the DNA TGTGCCAGCAGTGAACGGTCTAGCGGGAGAGGTGGCGAGCAGTACTTC.

V and J are TRBV27 and TRBJ2-3, with 9 bases that match TRBD2. Germline V lookup: CDR1 MNHEY, CDR2 SMNVEV (reference sequence). Trimming cost V 5 bases and J 7 bases; bases outside gene matches: 16. There are 17 residues in the CDR3. The CDR3 loop is CASSPTVRIAGVNTQYF. CDR3 nucleotides: TGTGCCAGCAGTCCGACCGTGAGAATAGCGGGAGTAAATACGCAGTATTTT.

The chain carries TRBV10-1 and TRBJ1-4; no reliable D call. The CDR3 is 14 residues long. Germline V gene data show CDR1 as WNHNN and CDR2 as SYGVQD (reference sequence). V lost 6 bases to trimming and J lost 7 bases, with 15 bases between them. CDR3 loop: CASSVGRNLEKLFF. In DNA, the CDR3 is TGCGCCAGCAGCGTCGGACGGAACCTTGAAAAACTGTTTTTT.

This clone has just one count. The chain carries TRBV19 and TRBJ2-5, with D possibly matching TRBD2 (5 bases). Germline V gene lookup returns CDR1 LNHDA and CDR2 SQIVND (reference sequence). Deletions cut 6 bases from V and 5 bases from J, with 16 bases between. This CDR3 is 14 amino acids long. Here the CDR3 reads CASSRGGQYETQYF. The CDR3 DNA is TGTGCCAGTAGCCGTGGCGGGCAGTATGAGACCCAGTACTTC.

The chain uses TRBV28 and TRBJ1-4; 10 positions agree with TRBD1. Trimming removed 3 bases from V and 8 bases from J; junction bases left unmatched: 6. Germline lookup yields CDR1 MDHEN and CDR2 SYDVKM. This CDR3 spans 15 amino acids. The CDR3 coding sequence is TGTGCCAGCAGTTTCTCCGTGACAGGGGGCGAAAAACTGTTTTTT. It yields the protein CASSFSVTGGEKLFF.

The table lists this clone with a count of one. The gene calls are TRBV7-9 and TRBJ1-5; D is unresolved. The V end lost 4 bases, the J end lost 5 bases, and 9 bases lay between the germline ends. CDR3 length: 13 amino acids. Germline lookup yields CDR1 SEHNR and CDR2 FQNEAQ (reference sequence). As DNA, the CDR3 is TGTGCCAGCAGCTCGGGGAGATATCAGCCCCAGCATTTT. This gives the protein CASSSGRYQPQHF.

V usage is TRBV28 and J usage is TRBJ2-2, with a possible D match to TRBD1 (5 bases). The V end lost 3 bases, the J end lost 7 bases, and 18 bases lay between the germline ends. This CDR3 has 16 amino acids. CDR1 MDHEN and CDR2 SYDVKM come from the germline V gene. CDR3 loop: CASSLSPGWIGGELFF. The CDR3 nucleotides read TGTGCCAGCAGTTTGTCCCCAGGGTGGATAGGCGGGGAGCTGTTTTTT.

The chain combines TRBV28 with TRBJ2-3, with D perhaps matching TRBD1 or TRBD2 (5 bases each). This CDR3 is 13 amino acids long. Deletions cut 7 bases from V and 7 bases from J, with 15 bases between. CDR1 is MDHEN, CDR2 SYDVKM, per germline. This CDR3 reads CASTGTTGNTQYF. DNA for the CDR3: TGTGCCAGCACCGGGACGACCGGGAATACGCAGTATTTT.